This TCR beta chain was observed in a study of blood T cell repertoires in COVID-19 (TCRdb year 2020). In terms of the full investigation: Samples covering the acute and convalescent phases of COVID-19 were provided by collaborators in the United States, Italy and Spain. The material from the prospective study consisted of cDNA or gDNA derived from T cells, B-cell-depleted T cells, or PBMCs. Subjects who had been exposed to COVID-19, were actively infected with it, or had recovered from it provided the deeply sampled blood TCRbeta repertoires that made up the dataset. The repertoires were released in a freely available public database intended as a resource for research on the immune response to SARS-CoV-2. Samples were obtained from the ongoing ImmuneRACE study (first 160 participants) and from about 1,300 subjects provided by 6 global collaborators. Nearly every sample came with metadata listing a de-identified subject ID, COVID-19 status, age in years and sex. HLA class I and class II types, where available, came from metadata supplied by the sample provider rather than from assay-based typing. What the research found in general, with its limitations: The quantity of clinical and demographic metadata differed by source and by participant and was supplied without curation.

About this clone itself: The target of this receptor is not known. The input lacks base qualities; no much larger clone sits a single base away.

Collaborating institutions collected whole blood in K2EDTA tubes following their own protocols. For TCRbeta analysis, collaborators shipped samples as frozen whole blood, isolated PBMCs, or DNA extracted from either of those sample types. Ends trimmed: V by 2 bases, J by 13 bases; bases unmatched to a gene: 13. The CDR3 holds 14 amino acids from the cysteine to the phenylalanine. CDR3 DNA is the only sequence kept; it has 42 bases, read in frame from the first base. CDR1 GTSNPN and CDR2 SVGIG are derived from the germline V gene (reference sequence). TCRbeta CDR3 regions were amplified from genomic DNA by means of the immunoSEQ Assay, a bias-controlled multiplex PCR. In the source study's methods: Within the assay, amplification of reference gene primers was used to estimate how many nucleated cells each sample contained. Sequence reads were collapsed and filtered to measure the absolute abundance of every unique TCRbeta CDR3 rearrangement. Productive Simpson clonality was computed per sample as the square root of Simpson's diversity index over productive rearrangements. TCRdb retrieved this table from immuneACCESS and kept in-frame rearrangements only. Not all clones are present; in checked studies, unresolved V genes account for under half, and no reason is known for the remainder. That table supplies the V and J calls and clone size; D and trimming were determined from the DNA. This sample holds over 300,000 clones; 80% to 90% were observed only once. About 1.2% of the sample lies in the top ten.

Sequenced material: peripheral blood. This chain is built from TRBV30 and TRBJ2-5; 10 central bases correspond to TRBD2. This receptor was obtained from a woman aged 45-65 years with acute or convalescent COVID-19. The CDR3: CAWSPPSLAGALYF. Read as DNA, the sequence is TGTGCCTGGAGTCCGCCGTCTCTAGCGGGAGCCCTGTACTTC.